The sequence of this T cell receptor (beta chain) was determined in a study of PD-L1 blockade in urothelial cancer. Study-wide context: Atezolizumab (1,200 mg intravenously every 3 weeks) began in about 2014 for patients.

Clones were read by immunoSEQ multiplex PCR, and TCRdb kept only the in-frame ones, dropping some. The sample has tens of thousands of clones; approximately 80% are singletons. Losses at the gene ends were 5 bases for V and 2 bases for J; bases not matched to a gene: 5. CDR1 and CDR2 from the germline V gene are SEHNR and FQNEAQ (reference sequence). The CDR3 length is 14 residues. The material sequenced was PBMCs, taken around atezolizumab (anti-PD-L1) treatment. The genes are TRBV7-9 and TRBJ1-2, with 7 bases identical to TRBD1. The sequence derives from a man in his 70s with urothelial cancer. The CDR3: CASSLTGANYGYTF. As DNA, the CDR3 is TGTGCCAGCAGCCTAACAGGGGCAAACTATGGCTACACCTTC.